This T cell receptor (beta chain) came from a study of CD8+ T cells in alopecia areata (dated by TCRdb to 2016 to 2019). Turning to the overall study: The treated patients, all with moderate-to-severe alopecia areata, were enrolled in an open-label pilot trial of oral tofacitinib given at 5 to 10 mg twice daily. Tofacitinib was given for 6 to 18 months, followed by 6 months of follow-up off drug to assess delayed response and recurrence. To study T cell clonal expansion in alopecia areata, the researchers applied high-throughput TCRbeta sequencing to both the C3H/HeJ mouse model and human patients. In humans, TCRbeta sequencing was performed on scalp tissue and on sorted CD4+ and CD8+ peripheral blood T cells from healthy controls and from patients with patchy or totalis/universalis alopecia areata. Tofacitinib-treated patients had biopsies at baseline and at 4 and 24 weeks of treatment, with a later scalp biopsy in several patients. Scalp clonality was compared across normal scalp (n=4), patchy alopecia areata scalp (n=8), and alopecia totalis/universalis scalp (n=8). RNA was extracted with the PAXgene miRNA kit for fixed scalp, the miRNeasy kit for PBMCs, and the RNeasy kit for mouse skin. TCRbeta CDR3 regions were amplified by immunoSEQ multiplex PCR using 35 Vbeta forward and 13 Jbeta reverse primers.

As concerns this clone: This receptor's antigen is unknown. Base qualities are missing; no much larger clone stands one base away.

From the germline V gene, CDR1 is SGHRS and CDR2 is YFSETQ. Including the terminal cysteine and phenylalanine, the CDR3 comprises 17 residues. The DNA shown is the 51-base CDR3, in frame from base 1. V is trimmed back by 0 bases and J by 0 bases, and the junction contains 3 bases that no gene match accounts for. Study-level results and caveats: Unlike mouse skin, where gammadelta T cells dominate, normal human skin contains resident alphabeta T cells that get sequenced too, which complicates analysis of the scalp TCR repertoire. Higher clonality and more expanded CD8+ clones were observed in lesional scalp than in normal scalp, particularly in alopecia totalis/universalis, a finding suggestive of antigenic drive. Shared TCR sequences between patients were less evident than in mice, which may be partly attributable to HLA diversity in the patient population.

Library construction relied on the immunoSEQ multiplex PCR assay. For TCR sequencing, RNA was extracted from every sample and reverse transcribed into cDNA to serve as template. First-strand cDNA was synthesized using SuperScript III with a 2:1 mix of oligo-dT and random hexamers. A synthetic immune receptor repertoire was used to gauge amplification bias, and whatever bias remained was removed computationally. In the paper's pipeline: Raw reads were preprocessed to remove errors, and CDR3 was defined according to IMGT conventions as the region from the conserved cysteine to phenylalanine. Clonality was computed as 1 minus the Shannon entropy, with the entropy normalized by log2 of the number of productive unique TCRs. Scalp TCRbeta sequences were cross-referenced with sorted blood CD4 and CD8 repertoires so that the CD4 or CD8 identity of scalp clones could be inferred. TCRdb took this table from immuneACCESS and kept in-frame rearrangements with V and J called. Such tables lack part of the clones; where checked against another copy, unresolved V genes explain under half of the gap, and the rest is unexplained. V and J calls and clone size are given by that table; D and trimming were obtained from the DNA. This sample has 140,000 to 150,000 clones in its table, and 40% to 55% of those were observed once. 0.95% to 1% of the sample goes to the ten largest clones.

The time point label, as the study defines it: baseline before oral tofacitinib. Lesional scalp punch biopsies and peripheral blood were collected from alopecia areata patients. After PBMCs were isolated by density centrifugation and stained for CD3, CD4 and CD8, a FACSAria was used to sort CD4+ and CD8+ T cells. This sequence uses TRBV5-1 and TRBJ2-6, and 7 junctional nucleotides match TRBD1. The TCR was taken from a human donor with alopecia areata. The starting material was CD4+ T cells sorted from blood, obtained at week 0. The DNA sequence reads TGCGCCAGCAGCTTGGGACAGGGCCTCTCTGGGGCCAACGTCCTGACTTTC. This yields the protein CASSLGQGLSGANVLTF. The entire variable domain, with the stretches around the CDR3 drawn from the reference TRBV5-1 and TRBJ2-6 proteins, is KAGVTQTPRYLIKTRGQQVTLSCSPISGHRSVSWYQQTPGQGLQFLFEYFSETQRNKGNFPGRFSGRQFSNSRSEMNVSTLELGDSALYLCASSLGQGLSGANVLTFGAGSRLTVL.